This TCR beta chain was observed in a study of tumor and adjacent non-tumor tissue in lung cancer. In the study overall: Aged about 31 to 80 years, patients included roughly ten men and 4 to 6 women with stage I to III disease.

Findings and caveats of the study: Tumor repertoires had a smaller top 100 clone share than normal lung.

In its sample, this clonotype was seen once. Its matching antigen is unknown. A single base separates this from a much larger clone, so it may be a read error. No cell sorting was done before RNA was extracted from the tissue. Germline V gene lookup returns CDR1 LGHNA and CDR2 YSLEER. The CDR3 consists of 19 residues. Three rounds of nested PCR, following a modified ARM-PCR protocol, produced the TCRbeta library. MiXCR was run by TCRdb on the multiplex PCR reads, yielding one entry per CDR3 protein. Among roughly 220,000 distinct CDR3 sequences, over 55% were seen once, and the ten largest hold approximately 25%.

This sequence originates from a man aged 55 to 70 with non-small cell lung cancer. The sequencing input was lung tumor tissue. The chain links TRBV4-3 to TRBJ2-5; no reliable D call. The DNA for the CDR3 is TGCGGCAGCAGCCAAGGTTCCCAAGCCTTCCGGCTATGGCAAGAGACCCAGTACTTC. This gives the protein CGSSQGSQAFRLWQETQYF.